Following are 30 T cell receptor beta chains from one sample sequenced in a study of response to subunit inactivated influenza vaccine. TCRdb itself ran the RT-PCR reads through MiXCR, one entry per CDR3 protein. The sample consists of 200,000 to 300,000 distinct CDR3 sequences, 10% to 15% of them appearing once. Sequencing used non-naive T cells sorted from PBMCs, obtained around 14 days before vaccination. These receptors were taken from a man between 45 and 60 years old who received an inactivated influenza vaccine.

The chain employs TRBV12-3 or TRBV12-4 and TRBJ2-3; TRBD1 is a possible D gene (6 bases). Trimming removed 7 bases from V and 2 bases from J, with 13 bases in between. This CDR3 is built from 14 residues. CDR3 coding DNA: TGTGCCAGCACGGATGGGGGCATCACAGATACGCAGTATTTT. It yields the protein CASTDGGITDTQYF.

This clonotype was counted at least ten times. The chain is built from TRBV11-2 and TRBJ2-7; 8 nucleotides line up with TRBD1. V was pared by 5 bases and J by 3 bases, with 21 bases of the junction left unmatched. The V gene's germline CDR1 is SGHAT and CDR2 FQNNGV. CDR3 size: 19 residues. CDR3 region: CASSGRQGTRPTVFYEQYF. The CDR3 DNA follows: TGTGCCAGCAGCGGAAGACAGGGGACCCGACCGACCGTCTTCTACGAGCAGTACTTC.

The chain employs TRBV12-3 or TRBV12-4 and TRBJ2-7; 9 positions match TRBD1. CDR3 length: 15 residues. With V trimmed by 6 bases and J by 9 bases, 15 bases remained unmatched. The CDR3 loop is CASSDSGQGSLGQYF. CDR3 in DNA: TGTGCCAGCAGCGATTCGGGACAGGGAAGTCTAGGGCAGTACTTC.

This clonotype was counted only a few times. V and J are TRBV5-5 and TRBJ1-4; D is uncertain. V dropped 0 bases and J dropped 5 bases, with 11 bases sitting between them. The CDR3 has 15 amino acids. Germline loops: CDR1 SGHKS, CDR2 YYEKEE (reference sequence). CDR3 amino acids: CASSLGPGENEKLFF. The CDR3 nucleotides read TGTGCCAGCAGCTTGGGTCCAGGAGAGAATGAAAAACTGTTTTTT.

This clonotype was observed a few times. This rearrangement joins TRBV16 to TRBJ1-4; no reliable D call. CDR3 length: 15 residues. Per germline, CDR1 KGHSY and CDR2 FQNENV. The V end was cut by 0 bases, the J end by 8 bases, with 13 bases between. The chain's CDR3 is CASSQSTVWNEKLFF. CDR3 coding DNA: TGTGCCAGCAGCCAATCCACAGTGTGGAACGAAAAACTGTTTTTT.

This clonotype has ten or more counts. The chain combines TRBV7-9 with TRBJ2-7, with a tentative D call TRBD2 (5 bases). Germline lookup yields CDR1 SEHNR and CDR2 FQNEAQ (reference sequence). The ends were cut back, 5 bases at V and 4 bases at J, with 15 bases in the middle. The CDR3 runs to 14 residues. CDR3 nucleotide sequence: TGTGCCAGCAGCCCCCAAGAGGGTAGGTACGAGCAGTACTTC. This encodes CASSPQEGRYEQYF.

This clonotype was seen only a few times. This chain uses TRBV12-3 or TRBV12-4 with TRBJ2-6; the D is unclear. V lost 7 bases to trimming and J lost 5 bases, with 15 bases between them. The CDR3 is made up of 15 amino acids. In nucleotides, the CDR3 is TGTGCCAGCACAAATCGAACAAGGCGGGCCAACGTCCTGACTTTC. Translating gives CASTNRTRRANVLTF.

The chain is built from TRBV18 and TRBJ2-7, with D perhaps TRBD2 (5 bases). From germline, CDR1 is KGHSH and CDR2 LQKENI. V lost 6 bases, J lost 0 bases, and 9 bases lay in between. The CDR3 totals 13 residues. The CDR3 coding sequence is TGTGCCAGCTCCCGGGGTTTCTCCTACGAGCAGTACTTC. As protein: CASSRGFSYEQYF.

This chain uses TRBV15 with TRBJ2-1; 11 positions match TRBD2. V lost 2 bases to trimming and J lost 5 bases; unmatched junction nucleotides: 5. Germline lookup yields CDR1 LNHNV and CDR2 YYDKDF (reference sequence). This CDR3 comprises 16 residues. The CDR3 protein is CATSRLSGGAHNEQFF. In DNA, the CDR3 is TGTGCCACCAGCAGACTTAGCGGGGGGGCCCACAATGAGCAGTTCTTC.

This clonotype was recorded many times. The CDR3 DNA follows: TGTGCCACCAGCAGAGGTGCCTCCAACGCCGACAATGAGCAGTTCTTC. Translating gives CATSRGASNADNEQFF. The chain employs TRBV15 and TRBJ2-1; D unclear. CDR3 length equals 16 residues. The germline V gene encodes CDR1 LNHNV and CDR2 YYDKDF (reference sequence). V lost 1 base and J lost 5, with 15 bases in between.

This clonotype has ten or more counts. The gene calls are TRBV12-3 or TRBV12-4 and TRBJ2-3; 10 bases are a match to TRBD2. CDR3 length: 19 residues. Trimming at V came to 3 bases and at J to 1 base, leaving 13 bases not matched to a gene. This chain's CDR3 is CASSFFPSGRRDRTDTQYF. CDR3 bases: TGTGCCAGCAGTTTTTTTCCTAGCGGGAGACGGGATCGCACAGATACGCAGTATTTT.

The sample holds many counts of this clonotype. The chain recombines TRBV3-1 with TRBJ2-5, with 8 positions matching TRBD1. Per the germline V gene, CDR1 is LGHDT and CDR2 is YNNKEL (reference sequence). The CDR3 loop spans 17 amino acids. Germline trimming cut 3 bases from V and 5 bases from J; bases unmatched to any gene: 14. The CDR3 is CASSQSTRGLSGETQYF. CDR3 sequence (DNA): TGTGCCAGCAGCCAGAGTACCAGGGGGCTATCTGGGGAGACCCAGTACTTC.

There are a few counts of this clonotype. The gene calls are TRBV24-1 and TRBJ2-7, with D uncertain. V lost 1 base and J 5 bases, leaving 5 bases between the germline ends. The CDR3 is 12 residues long. CDR1 is KGHDR and CDR2 is SFDVKD in the germline V gene. CDR3 residues: CATSDLKDEQYF. The CDR3 coding sequence is TGTGCCACCAGTGATTTAAAGGACGAGCAGTACTTC.

The rearrangement joins TRBV29-1 to TRBJ2-3; the match to TRBD1 covers 7 bases. This CDR3 region has 14 residues. V shed 6 bases and J 0 bases; nucleotides not matched to a gene: 6. Germline-derived CDR1 and CDR2 are SQVTM and ANQGSEA. Here the CDR3 reads CSVTGTASTDTQYF. The CDR3 nucleotides are TGCAGCGTAACCGGGACAGCAAGCACAGATACGCAGTATTTT.

V usage is TRBV20-1 and J usage is TRBJ1-2; D is possibly TRBD1 (5 bases). The length of the CDR3 is 13 residues. The V gene lost 6 bases and the J gene lost 5 bases, with 16 bases spanning the gap. CDR1 DFQATT and CDR2 SNEGSKA come from the germline V gene (reference sequence). CDR3 residues: CSAPRTNLYGYTF. CDR3 nucleotide sequence: TGCAGTGCGCCACGGACAAACCTATATGGCTACACCTTC.

This clonotype was recorded many times. The chain recombines TRBV7-2 with TRBJ2-3, with TRBD1 matching 7 bases. Germline V gene sequence: CDR1 SGHTA, CDR2 FQGNSA. Trimming cost V 3 bases and J 2 bases; bases outside gene matches: 2. This CDR3 has 14 amino acids. DNA of the CDR3: TGTGCCAGCAGCTTGGGACAGATCACAGATACGCAGTATTTT. Protein product: CASSLGQITDTQYF.

Only a few counts were recorded for this clonotype. The rearrangement joins TRBV6-5 to TRBJ1-2; 8 nucleotides agree with TRBD1. Germline V lookup: CDR1 MNHEY, CDR2 SVGAGI. V lost 2 bases, J lost 8 bases, and 7 bases stayed unmatched. CDR3 size: 14 residues. This CDR3 reads CASSYQDRAEGYTF. For the CDR3, the DNA is TGTGCCAGCAGTTACCAGGACAGGGCGGAAGGCTACACCTTC.

Concerning this clonotype itself: Sequence at one end of the junction differs from germline and may be a read error. The chain joins TRBV7-2 to TRBJ2-2; a possible D gene is TRBD2 (5 bases). Germline V gene data show CDR1 as SGHTA and CDR2 as FQGNSA. The length of the CDR3 is 15 residues. CDR3 in DNA: TGTGCCAGCAGCTTCAACTCGGGCCAGACGGAGGAGCTGTCTTTT. Residues: CASSFNSGQTEELSF. The full variable domain, with the rest looked up from reference TRBV7-2 and TRBJ2-2, is GAGVSQSPSNKVTEKGKDVELRCDPISGHTALYWYRQSLGQGLEFLIYFQGNSAPDKSGLPSDRFSAERTGGSVSTLTIQRTQQEDSAVYLCASSFNSGQTEELSFGEGSRLTVL.

In this sample, this clonotype turned up a few times. The chain carries TRBV29-1 and TRBJ2-2; D gene unclear. CDR3 size: 11 residues. Trimming pared 5 bases from V and 3 bases from J, leaving 4 bases between. Germline V gives CDR1 SQVTM, CDR2 ANQGSEA. This CDR3 is CSVRYTGELFF. Written as DNA, the CDR3 is TGCAGCGTTAGATACACCGGGGAGCTGTTTTTT.

This chain uses TRBV12-3 or TRBV12-4 with TRBJ2-1, with a possible D match to TRBD2 (6 bases). V lost 0 bases to trimming and J lost 5 bases, with 20 bases between them. The CDR3 contains 18 residues. As DNA, the CDR3 is TGTGCCAGCAGTTTAGCCTTCATAAGTAGCGGCGGTAACAATGAGCAGTTCTTC. This gives the protein CASSLAFISSGGNNEQFF.

The genes are TRBV20-1 and TRBJ2-1, with D perhaps assigned TRBD1 or TRBD2 (5 bases each). This CDR3 comprises 11 residues. Trimming removed 6 bases from V and 8 bases from J, with 11 bases in between. The germline V gene has CDR1 DFQATT and CDR2 SNEGSKA (reference sequence). CDR3 in DNA: TGCAGTGCCGCCGGGGACCATGAGCAGTTCTTC. It codes for CSAAGDHEQFF.

A few counts support this clonotype. The rearrangement links TRBV10-3 to TRBJ2-2; 7 bases are a match to TRBD1. The germline gives CDR1 ENHRY, CDR2 SYGVKD. J gave up 0 bases and V 7 bases, and 2 bases lay outside the gene matches. This CDR3 comprises 14 residues. CDR3 amino acids: CAITGQTNTGELFF. The CDR3 region has the DNA TGTGCCATCACGGGACAGACGAACACCGGGGAGCTGTTTTTT.

This chain joins TRBV5-5 and TRBJ1-1; 7 bases are a match to TRBD1. Germline trimming cut 5 bases from V and 0 bases from J; bases unmatched to any gene: 4. Germline V gives CDR1 SGHKS, CDR2 YYEKEE (reference sequence). The CDR3 is 14 amino acids. This CDR3 reads CASRRDRVNTEAFF. In DNA, the CDR3 is TGTGCCAGCAGAAGAGACAGGGTGAACACTGAAGCTTTCTTT.

The chain is built from TRBV7-2 and TRBJ1-1; D might be TRBD1 (5 bases). The V and J ends lost 0 bases and 4 bases respectively, with 9 bases between them. Germline CDR1 and CDR2: SGHTA and FQGNSA. The CDR3 has 14 residues. The CDR3 nucleotides read TGTGCCAGCAGCTTAGCGGGGCTATTCACTGAAGCTTTCTTT. It translates to CASSLAGLFTEAFF.

In its sample, this clonotype was seen a few times. V usage is TRBV5-6 and J usage is TRBJ2-5; 12 bases are shared with TRBD2. The CDR3 sequence is 15 residues long. Trimming at V came to 4 bases and at J to 5 bases, leaving 6 bases not matched to a gene. Germline CDR1 and CDR2: SGHDT and YYEEEE. CDR3 amino acids: CASSRGGLAGETQYF. The CDR3 bases are TGTGCCAGCAGCCGGGGCGGACTAGCGGGGGAGACCCAGTACTTC.

This clonotype was found a few times. The chain employs TRBV7-8 and TRBJ2-3, with a weak D call TRBD2 (6 bases). CDR3 length: 13 residues. The V end was cut by 6 bases, the J end by 7 bases, with 14 bases between. Germline CDR1 reads SGHVS; CDR2 reads FQNEAQ. The DNA of the CDR3 is TGTGCCAGCAGTCCCGGACTATTCAATACGCAGTATTTT. It encodes CASSPGLFNTQYF.

This chain joins TRBV4-2 and TRBJ1-6, with 8 bases identical to TRBD1. The germline V gene has CDR1 LGHNA and CDR2 YNFKEQ. V shed 4 bases, J shed 9 bases, and the junction held 8 bases outside the gene matches. The CDR3 has 15 amino acids. The CDR3 loop is CASSPGQGDGSPLHF. Here the CDR3 DNA reads TGTGCCAGCAGCCCTGGACAGGGAGACGGTTCACCCCTCCACTTT.

The chain is built from TRBV29-1 and TRBJ2-7; TRBD1 might be the D (8 bases). The CDR3 is made up of 13 amino acids. Trimming left V 4 bases short and J 4 bases short, with 14 bases between. Germline V gene sequence: CDR1 SQVTM, CDR2 ANQGSEA. The CDR3 protein is CSVAGQGGYEQYF. The CDR3 DNA reads TGCAGCGTTGCCGGACAGGGAGGGTACGAGCAGTACTTC.

There are a few counts of this clonotype. The chain is built from TRBV7-2 and TRBJ2-1, with 8 bases lining up with TRBD2. The CDR3 is 15 amino acids. V lost 2 bases to trimming and J lost 4 bases; unmatched junction nucleotides: 4. In germline, CDR1 is SGHTA, CDR2 FQGNSA. DNA for the CDR3: TGTGCCAGCAGCTTAAGGGCTAGCGGGTACAATGAGCAGTTCTTC. Translated, it gives CASSLRASGYNEQFF.

This clonotype was seen at least ten times. The genes are TRBV5-1 and TRBJ2-5; 13 bases fit TRBD2. The germline V gene has CDR1 SGHRS and CDR2 YFSETQ. This CDR3 contains 18 residues. J was trimmed by 1 base and V by 4 bases; bases with no gene match: 10. The CDR3 is CASSPGTSGTVIQETQYF. The CDR3 DNA is TGCGCCAGCAGCCCCGGGACTAGCGGGACCGTCATCCAAGAGACCCAGTACTTC.